The T cell receptor beta chain under discussion was sequenced for a study of shared clonotypes between healthy human individuals. Germline loops: CDR1 SQVTM, CDR2 ANQGSEA. The length of the CDR3 is 12 residues. The trim removed 7 bases at V and 5 bases at J, leaving 7 bases unmatched. Sequenced by immunoSEQ multiplex PCR; TCRdb stores in-frame clones only, minus some. The data contain hundreds of thousands of clones, around 67% of them singletons. The V and J genes are TRBV29-1 and TRBJ1-1, with TRBD1 identical over 7 bases. The sequence was obtained from a woman in her thirties in good health. Material: memory CD4+ T cells sorted from blood. Sample subset: CD45RA-negative fraction. DNA for the CDR3: TGCAGCGCGAAACAGGGGAGGACTGAAGCTTTCTTT. It translates to CSAKQGRTEAFF. Together with reference TRBV29-1 and TRBJ1-1, the CDR3 gives the full variable domain: SAVISQKPSRDICQRGTSLTIQCQVDSQVTMMFWYRQQPGQSLTLIATANQGSEATYESGFVIDKFPISRPNLTFSTLTVSNMSPEDSSIYLCSAKQGRTEAFFGQGTRLTVV.